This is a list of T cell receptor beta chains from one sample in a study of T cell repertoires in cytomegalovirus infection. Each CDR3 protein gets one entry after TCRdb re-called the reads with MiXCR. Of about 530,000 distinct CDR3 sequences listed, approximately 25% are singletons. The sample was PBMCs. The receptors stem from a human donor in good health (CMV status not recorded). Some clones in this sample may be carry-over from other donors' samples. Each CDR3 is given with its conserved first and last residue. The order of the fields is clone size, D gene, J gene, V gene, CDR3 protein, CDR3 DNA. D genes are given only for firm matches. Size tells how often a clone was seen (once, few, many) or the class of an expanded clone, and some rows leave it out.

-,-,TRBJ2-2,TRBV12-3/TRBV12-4,CASSLWGNTGELFF,TGTGCCAGCAGTTTATGGGGGAACACCGGGGAGCTGTTTTTT
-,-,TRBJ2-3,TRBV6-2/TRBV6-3,CASSYLSVVTQYF,TGTGCCAGCAGTTATTTGTCGGTCGTTACGCAGTATTTT
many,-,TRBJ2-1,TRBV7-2,CASILGASQPYNEQFF,TGTGCCAGCATCTTGGGGGCATCTCAACCCTACAATGAGCAGTTCTTC
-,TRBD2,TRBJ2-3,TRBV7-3,CASSRGTSARTDTQYF,TGTGCCAGCAGCCGAGGGACTAGCGCCAGGACAGATACGCAGTATTTT
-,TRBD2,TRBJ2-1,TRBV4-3,CASSHLAASYNEQFF,TGCGCCAGCAGCCACCTAGCGGCCTCCTACAATGAGCAGTTCTTC
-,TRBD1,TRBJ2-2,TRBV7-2,CASSGQDTGELFF,TGTGCCAGCAGCGGACAGGACACCGGGGAGCTGTTTTTT
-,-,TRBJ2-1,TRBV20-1,CSIIRAANEQFF,TGCAGTATAATCCGAGCCGCCAATGAGCAGTTCTTC
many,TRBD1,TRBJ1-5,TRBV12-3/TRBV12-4,CASSAGQAQPQHF,TGTGCCAGCAGTGCCGGACAGGCCCAGCCCCAGCATTTT
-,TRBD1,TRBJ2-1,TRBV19,CASSIDGTGEYNEQFF,TGTGCCAGTAGTATAGACGGGACAGGGGAATACAATGAGCAGTTCTTC
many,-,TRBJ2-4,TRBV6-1,CASTEGAKNIQYF,TGTGCCAGCACTGAGGGAGCCAAAAACATTCAGTACTTC
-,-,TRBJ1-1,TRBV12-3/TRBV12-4,CASSFQVLEAFF,TGTGCCAGCAGTTTTCAGGTACTTGAAGCTTTCTTT
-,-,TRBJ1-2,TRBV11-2,CASGRGQSHGYTF,TGTGCCAGCGGCCGGGGCCAGTCCCATGGCTACACCTTC
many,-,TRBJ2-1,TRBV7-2,CASSLDVPAGNEQFF,TGTGCCAGCAGCTTAGATGTACCAGCGGGCAATGAGCAGTTCTTC
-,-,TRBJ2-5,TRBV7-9,CASSLVGSAFGETQYF,TGTGCCAGCAGCTTAGTCGGGTCGGCCTTCGGAGAGACCCAGTACTTC
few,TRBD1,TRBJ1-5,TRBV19,CASSPTGHQPQHF,TGTGCCAGTAGCCCGACAGGGCATCAGCCCCAGCATTTT
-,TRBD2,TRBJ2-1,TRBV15,CATSRDRRTSGRAEQFF,TGTGCCACCAGCAGAGATCGACGGACTAGCGGGAGGGCTGAGCAGTTCTTC
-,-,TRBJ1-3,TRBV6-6,CASSYSDSSSGNTIYF,TGTGCCAGCAGTTACTCGGACAGTTCCTCTGGAAACACCATATATTTT
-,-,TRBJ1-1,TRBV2,CASTDQGFTEAFF,TGTGCCAGCACTGACCAGGGCTTTACTGAAGCTTTCTTT
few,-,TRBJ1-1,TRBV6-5,CASSPDLVVAEAFF,TGTGCCAGCAGTCCCGACTTGGTTGTGGCTGAAGCTTTCTTT